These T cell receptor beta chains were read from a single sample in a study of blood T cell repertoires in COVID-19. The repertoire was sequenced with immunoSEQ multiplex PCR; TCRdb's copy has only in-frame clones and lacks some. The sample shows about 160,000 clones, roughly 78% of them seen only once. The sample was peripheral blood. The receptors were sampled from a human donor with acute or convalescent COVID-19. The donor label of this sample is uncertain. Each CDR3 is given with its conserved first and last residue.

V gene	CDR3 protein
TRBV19	CASSARPPADGNTIYF
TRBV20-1	CSVDLVSEAFF
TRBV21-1	CASSPWTPNRGYTF
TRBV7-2	CASSLEGLSNQPQHF
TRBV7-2	CASSLAWAGHEQYF
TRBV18	CASSTGVPSGNTIYF
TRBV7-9	CASSPEGQTGGARTDTQYF
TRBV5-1	CASSWDRLNTEAFF
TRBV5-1	CASSLQGEETQYF
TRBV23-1	CASPPRGLQNTEAFF
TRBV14	CASSQDPRGGEFF
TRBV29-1	CSVLTRTPGNTIYF
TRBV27	CASSFGTGDQPQHF
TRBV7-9	CASSPGEGRPQHF
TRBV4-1	CASSGWSTGELFF
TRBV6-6	CASRTTSGVGNEQFF
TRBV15	CATSTRNGGSSYEQYF
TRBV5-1	CASSPAGTADLSLHF
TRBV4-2	CASSQDSSGQGNSPLHF
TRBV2	CASSRTSGEYNEQFF
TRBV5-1	CASSFGVGGRRSPLHF
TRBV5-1	CASSLVQAGFSGANVLTF
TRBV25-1	CASSDRTEAFF
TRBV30	CAWAPGPTEAFF
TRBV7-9	CASGLAGGPDTQYF
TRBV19	CASRSLAGGLSYNEQFF
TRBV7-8	CASSVQGARYF
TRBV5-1	CASSVQGALRDGYTF
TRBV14	CASSPWSRTTDTQYF
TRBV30	CAWGQGAGETQYF
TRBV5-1	CASSQTGGRGYTF
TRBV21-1	CASSSWPPYNSPLHF
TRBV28	CASTLGQGVSPLHF
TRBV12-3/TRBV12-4	CASSLWTSEQFF
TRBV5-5	CASSRTGSYEQYF
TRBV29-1	CSVEDRLAGGADTQYF
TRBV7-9	CASSFGQPNQPQHF
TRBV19	CASSLGQGYTEAFF
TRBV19	CASSIIGGSNQPQHF
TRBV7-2	CASSFRQGVHEQYF
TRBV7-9	CASSTSTGTPYEQYF
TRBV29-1	CSAKRGTANYEQYF
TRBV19	CASSPRQNTEAFF
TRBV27	CASSLTTGTEAFF
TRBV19	CASSTPRGGSNSPLHF
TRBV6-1	CASSDGLADFQETQYF